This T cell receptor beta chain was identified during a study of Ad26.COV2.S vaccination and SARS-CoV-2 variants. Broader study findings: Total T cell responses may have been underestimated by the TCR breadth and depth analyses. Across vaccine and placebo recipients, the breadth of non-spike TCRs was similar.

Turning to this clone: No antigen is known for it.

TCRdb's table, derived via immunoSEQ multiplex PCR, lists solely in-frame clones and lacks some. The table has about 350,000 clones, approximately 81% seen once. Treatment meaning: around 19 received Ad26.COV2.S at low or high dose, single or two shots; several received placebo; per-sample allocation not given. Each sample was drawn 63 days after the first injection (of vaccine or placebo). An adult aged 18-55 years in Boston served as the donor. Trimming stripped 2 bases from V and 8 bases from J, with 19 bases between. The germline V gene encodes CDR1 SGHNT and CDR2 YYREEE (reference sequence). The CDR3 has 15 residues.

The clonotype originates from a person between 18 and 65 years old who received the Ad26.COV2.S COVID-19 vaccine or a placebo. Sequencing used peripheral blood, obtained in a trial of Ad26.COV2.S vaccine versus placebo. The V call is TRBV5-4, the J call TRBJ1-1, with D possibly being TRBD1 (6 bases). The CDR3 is CASSFRNTVTGEAFF. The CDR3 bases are TGTGCCAGCAGCTTTCGGAATACCGTGACAGGAGAAGCTTTCTTT.